This TCR beta chain emerged from a study of cytomegalovirus exposure and HLA in healthy donors. Study results and limitations: A later analysis found that most CMV-associated TCR beta chains appeared HLA-restricted. TCR beta sequences reportedly predicted most subjects' HLA-A and HLA-B alleles accurately. A later analysis linked a missense DCLRE1C variant to TCR beta V- and J-gene trimming.

V lost 0 bases, J lost 0 bases, and 8 bases lay in between. The germline V gene encodes CDR1 SGHTA and CDR2 FQGNSA. The CDR3 runs 16 residues. 60 Vbeta and 13 Jbeta primers were used in PCR. Produced via immunoSEQ multiplex PCR; TCRdb's table is partial and in-frame only. The sample yields roughly 200,000 clones, over 70% seen once. Details on this clone: The antigen is unknown.

This chain joins TRBV7-2 and TRBJ2-2; D possibly corresponds to TRBD2 (5 bases). This clonotype was obtained from a man aged 30 to 45 in good health and CMV-seronegative. Sequencing was carried out using PBMCs. This CDR3 reads CASSLAGGPNTGELFF. CDR3 coding DNA: TGTGCCAGCAGCTTAGCTGGCGGGCCGAACACCGGGGAGCTGTTTTTT.